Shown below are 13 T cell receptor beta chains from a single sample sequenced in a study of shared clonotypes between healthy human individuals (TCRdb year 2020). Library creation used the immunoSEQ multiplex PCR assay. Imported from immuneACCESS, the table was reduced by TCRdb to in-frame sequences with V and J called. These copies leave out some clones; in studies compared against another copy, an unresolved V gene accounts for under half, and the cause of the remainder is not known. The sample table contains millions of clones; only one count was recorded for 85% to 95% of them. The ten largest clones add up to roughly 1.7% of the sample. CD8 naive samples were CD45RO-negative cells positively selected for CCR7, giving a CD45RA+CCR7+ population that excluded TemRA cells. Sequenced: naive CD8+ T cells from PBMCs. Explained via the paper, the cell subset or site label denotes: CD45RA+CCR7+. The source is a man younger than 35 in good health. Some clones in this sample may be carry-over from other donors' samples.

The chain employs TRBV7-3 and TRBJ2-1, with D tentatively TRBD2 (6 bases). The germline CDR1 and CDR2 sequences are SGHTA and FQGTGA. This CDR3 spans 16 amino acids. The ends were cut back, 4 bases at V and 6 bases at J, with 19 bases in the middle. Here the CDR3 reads CASSSGPLRRGNEQFF. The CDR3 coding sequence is TGTGCCAGCAGCTCCGGACCCTTGCGGAGGGGCAATGAGCAGTTCTTC.

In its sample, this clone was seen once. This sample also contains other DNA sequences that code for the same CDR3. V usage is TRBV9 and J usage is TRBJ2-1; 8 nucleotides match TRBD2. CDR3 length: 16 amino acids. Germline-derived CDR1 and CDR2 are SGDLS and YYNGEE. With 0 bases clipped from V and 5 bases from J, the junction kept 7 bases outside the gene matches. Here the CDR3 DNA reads TGTGCCAGCAGCGTAGAAGGGTTAGCGGGAAACAATGAGCAGTTCTTC. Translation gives CASSVEGLAGNNEQFF.

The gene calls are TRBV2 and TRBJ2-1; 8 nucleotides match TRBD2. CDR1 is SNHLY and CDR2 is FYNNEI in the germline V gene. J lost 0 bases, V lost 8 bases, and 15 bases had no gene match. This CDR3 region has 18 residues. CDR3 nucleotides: TGTGCCAGCGGGGGTTTTACTAGCGGACCGAGCTCCTACAATGAGCAGTTCTTC. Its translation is CASGGFTSGPSSYNEQFF.

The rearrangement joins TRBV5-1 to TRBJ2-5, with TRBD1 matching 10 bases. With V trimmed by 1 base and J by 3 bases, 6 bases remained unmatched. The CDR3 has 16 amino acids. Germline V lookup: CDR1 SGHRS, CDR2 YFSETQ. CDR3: CASSLRDRGGKETQYF. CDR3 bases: TGCGCCAGCAGCTTGCGGGACAGGGGCGGAAAAGAGACCCAGTACTTC. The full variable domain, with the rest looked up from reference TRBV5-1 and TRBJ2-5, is KAGVTQTPRYLIKTRGQQVTLSCSPISGHRSVSWYQQTPGQGLQFLFEYFSETQRNKGNFPGRFSGRQFSNSRSEMNVSTLELGDSALYLCASSLRDRGGKETQYFGPGTRLLVL.

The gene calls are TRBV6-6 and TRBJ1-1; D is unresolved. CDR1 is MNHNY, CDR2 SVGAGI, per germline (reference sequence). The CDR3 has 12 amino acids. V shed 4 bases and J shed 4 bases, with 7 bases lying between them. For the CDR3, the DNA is TGTGCCAGCAGTTTGACGGTCACTGAAGCTTTCTTT. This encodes CASSLTVTEAFF.

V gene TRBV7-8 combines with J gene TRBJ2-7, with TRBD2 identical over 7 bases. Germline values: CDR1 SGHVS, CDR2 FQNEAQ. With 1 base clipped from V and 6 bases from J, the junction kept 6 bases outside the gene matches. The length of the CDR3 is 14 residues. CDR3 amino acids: CASSLDGGVLEQYF. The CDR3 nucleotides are TGTGCCAGCAGCTTAGATGGGGGGGTACTCGAGCAGTACTTC.

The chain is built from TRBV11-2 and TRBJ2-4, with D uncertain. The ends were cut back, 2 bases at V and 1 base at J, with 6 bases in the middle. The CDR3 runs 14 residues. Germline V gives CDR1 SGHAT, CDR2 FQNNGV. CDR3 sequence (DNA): TGTGCCAGCAGCTTAAATCGGGCCAAAAACATTCAGTACTTC. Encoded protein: CASSLNRAKNIQYF.

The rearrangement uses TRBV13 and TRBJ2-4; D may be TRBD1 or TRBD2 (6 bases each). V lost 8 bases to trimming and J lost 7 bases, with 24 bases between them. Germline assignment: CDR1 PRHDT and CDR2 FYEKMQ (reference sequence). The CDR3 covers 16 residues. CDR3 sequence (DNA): TGTGCCAGCGAACACCCCTCCGGAGGGGGTGGGAACATTCAGTACTTC. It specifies CASEHPSGGGGNIQYF.

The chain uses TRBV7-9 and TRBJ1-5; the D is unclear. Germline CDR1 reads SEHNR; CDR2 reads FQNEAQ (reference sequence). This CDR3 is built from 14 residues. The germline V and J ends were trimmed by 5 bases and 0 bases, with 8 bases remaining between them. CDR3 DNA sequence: TGTGCCAGCAGCCAAGGGTATAGCAATCAGCCCCAGCATTTT. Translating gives CASSQGYSNQPQHF.

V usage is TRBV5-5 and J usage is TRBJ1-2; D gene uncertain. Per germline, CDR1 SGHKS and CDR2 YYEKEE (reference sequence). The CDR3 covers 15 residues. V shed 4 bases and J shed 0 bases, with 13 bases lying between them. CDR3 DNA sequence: TGTGCCAGCAGCGAATCGGGCTTATCTAACTATGGCTACACCTTC. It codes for CASSESGLSNYGYTF.

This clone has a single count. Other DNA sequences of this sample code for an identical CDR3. The CDR3 bases are TGTGCCAGCAGCTTGGGACAGGGGTCCTACGAGCAGTACTTC. Translating gives CASSLGQGSYEQYF. The chain employs TRBV5-6 and TRBJ2-7; 8 bases agree with TRBD1. Germline trimming cut 0 bases from V and 1 base from J; bases unmatched to any gene: 0. Germline CDR1 and CDR2: SGHDT and YYEEEE. The CDR3 sequence is 14 residues long. The variable domain in full, completed from reference TRBV5-6 and TRBJ2-7, reads DAGVTQSPTHLIKTRGQQVTLRCSPKSGHDTVSWYQQALGQGPQFIFQYYEEEERQRGNFPDRFSGHQFPNYSSELNVNALLLGDSALYLCASSLGQGSYEQYFGPGTRLTVT.

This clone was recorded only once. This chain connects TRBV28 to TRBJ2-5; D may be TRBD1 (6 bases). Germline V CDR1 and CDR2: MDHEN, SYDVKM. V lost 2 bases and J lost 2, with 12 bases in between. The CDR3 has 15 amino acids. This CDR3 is CASSLSPTGQETQYF. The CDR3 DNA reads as TGTGCCAGCAGTTTAAGCCCCACAGGGCAAGAGACCCAGTACTTC.

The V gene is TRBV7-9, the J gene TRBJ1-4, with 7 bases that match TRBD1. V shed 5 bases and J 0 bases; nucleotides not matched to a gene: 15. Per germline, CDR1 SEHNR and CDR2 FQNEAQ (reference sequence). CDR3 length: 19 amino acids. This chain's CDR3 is CASSHQKTTQGATNEKLFF. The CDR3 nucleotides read TGTGCCAGCAGCCACCAAAAAACAACGCAGGGGGCAACTAATGAAAAACTGTTTTTT.